The source of this T cell receptor beta chain is a study of vaccination effects on CD4 cells after COVID-19. Study at large: The post-vaccine samples were taken, at the median, 72 days after the second dose. Findings and caveats of the study: Whether induced by infection or by vaccine, clones showed marked clonal contraction late after vaccination.

This clone appeared a few times. What it recognizes is unknown. Assay used: immunoSEQ multiplex PCR; TCRdb lists only in-frame clones, some missing. The sample consists of more than 20,000 clones, around 70% of them appearing once. Before sequencing, viral peptide pools were used by the ViraFEST assay to expand antigen-specific CD4+ T cells. Culture proceeded for approximately 10 days, and CD4+ T cells were then isolated. Subjects were given two BNT162b2 or mRNA-1273 vaccine doses. Vaccinated recipients, who were negative for nucleocapsid antibodies, had no history of SARS-CoV-2 infection. After fewer than 2.5 million PBMC were placed in each well, they were cultured with approximately 10 IU/ml IL-2 and about 10 ug/ml peptides. The source material was CD4+ T cells from PBMCs cultured with SARS-CoV-2 spike peptides, sampled after COVID-19 vaccination. This receptor was identified in a human donor who received a COVID-19 vaccine.

The CDR3 sequence: CASSLDGTNYGYTF. The CDR3 DNA sequence: TGTGCCAGCAGCTTGGACGGAACTAACTATGGCTACACCTTC. The chain joins TRBV5-6 to TRBJ1-2; D is uncertain. Germline V CDR1 and CDR2: SGHDT, YYEEEE. The germline V and J ends were trimmed by 0 bases and 0 bases, with 6 bases remaining between them. The CDR3 runs 14 residues.